The rows below give T cell receptor beta chains drawn from one sample of a study of Ad26.COV2.S vaccination and SARS-CoV-2 variants. The assay was immunoSEQ multiplex PCR, and TCRdb's table has in-frame clones only and misses some. The data contain about 350,000 clones, 80% to 90% of them singletons. The material was peripheral blood, obtained in a trial of Ad26.COV2.S vaccine versus placebo. The receptors were gathered from a person aged 18-60 years who received the Ad26.COV2.S COVID-19 vaccine or a placebo. CDR3s include the opening cysteine and the closing phenylalanine or tryptophan. Each record gives: J gene, D gene, clone size, V gene, CDR3 protein, CDR3 DNA. D genes are given only for firm matches. Size is omitted from some rows. Given values are once, few, many or a class for expanded clones.

J gene: TRBJ1-4; D gene: -; clone size: -; V gene: TRBV7-2; CDR3 protein: CASSFRDPNEKLFF; CDR3 DNA: TGTGCCAGCAGCTTCCGGGACCCCAATGAAAAACTGTTTTTT
J gene: TRBJ1-2; D gene: -; clone size: -; V gene: TRBV5-1; CDR3 protein: CASSLGPAVYGYTF; CDR3 DNA: TGCGCCAGCAGCTTGGGTCCCGCGGTCTATGGCTACACCTTC
J gene: TRBJ2-1; D gene: -; clone size: -; V gene: TRBV4-3; CDR3 protein: CASSQAFRTGQYNEQFF; CDR3 DNA: TGCGCCAGCAGCCAAGCCTTTAGAACGGGACAATACAATGAGCAGTTCTTC
J gene: TRBJ2-7; D gene: TRBD2; clone size: -; V gene: TRBV5-5; CDR3 protein: CASSYDPGLAGVRSYEQYF; CDR3 DNA: TGTGCCAGCAGCTACGACCCGGGACTAGCGGGAGTACGGTCTTACGAGCAGTACTTC
J gene: TRBJ1-1; D gene: -; clone size: -; V gene: TRBV19; CDR3 protein: CASSTLSSNTEAFF; CDR3 DNA: TGTGCCAGTAGTACCCTCTCTTCGAACACTGAAGCTTTCTTT
J gene: TRBJ1-1; D gene: -; clone size: -; V gene: TRBV4-1; CDR3 protein: CASSQAVNSRSTEAFF; CDR3 DNA: TGCGCCAGCAGCCAAGCGGTGAACAGTCGGAGCACTGAAGCTTTCTTT
J gene: TRBJ2-3; D gene: -; clone size: -; V gene: TRBV6-5; CDR3 protein: CASRLGGSTDTQYF; CDR3 DNA: TGTGCCAGCAGGTTGGGGGGCTCCACAGATACGCAGTATTTT
J gene: TRBJ2-7; D gene: TRBD1; clone size: -; V gene: TRBV7-9; CDR3 protein: CASSLKGPRPGQTYEQYF; CDR3 DNA: TGTGCCAGCAGCTTAAAGGGTCCTCGTCCGGGACAGACCTACGAGCAGTACTTC
J gene: TRBJ1-5; D gene: TRBD1; clone size: -; V gene: TRBV10-2; CDR3 protein: CASSRQGDSNQPQHF; CDR3 DNA: TGCGCCAGCAGTCGACAGGGTGATAGCAATCAGCCCCAGCATTTT
J gene: TRBJ2-3; D gene: -; clone size: -; V gene: TRBV7-8; CDR3 protein: CASSLAGGDTQYF; CDR3 DNA: TGTGCCAGCAGCTTAGCGGGAGGAGATACGCAGTATTTT
J gene: TRBJ2-1; D gene: TRBD2; clone size: -; V gene: TRBV4-3; CDR3 protein: CASSQAPRAGAPEQFF; CDR3 DNA: TGCGCCAGCAGCCAAGCCCCCCGCGCGGGAGCGCCGGAGCAGTTCTTC
J gene: TRBJ1-5; D gene: TRBD1; clone size: -; V gene: TRBV6-2/TRBV6-3; CDR3 protein: CASSPGTGGAKPQHF; CDR3 DNA: TGTGCCAGCAGTCCCGGGACAGGGGGCGCAAAGCCCCAGCATTTT
J gene: TRBJ2-5; D gene: TRBD1; clone size: few; V gene: TRBV24-1; CDR3 protein: CAPLPPGQQETQYF; CDR3 DNA: TGTGCCCCCCTTCCCCCGGGACAGCAAGAGACCCAGTACTTC
J gene: TRBJ2-1; D gene: -; clone size: once; V gene: TRBV29-1; CDR3 protein: CSVAVGEQFF; CDR3 DNA: TGCAGCGTTGCCGTGGGGGAGCAGTTCTTC
J gene: TRBJ2-3; D gene: -; clone size: -; V gene: TRBV7-6; CDR3 protein: CASSLGAAVATDTQYF; CDR3 DNA: TGTGCCAGCAGCTTAGGGGCAGCCGTAGCAACCGATACGCAGTATTTT
J gene: TRBJ2-1; D gene: TRBD2; clone size: few; V gene: TRBV6-1; CDR3 protein: CASSDGRSYNEQFF; CDR3 DNA: TGTGCCAGCAGTGACGGGAGGAGCTACAATGAGCAGTTCTTC
J gene: TRBJ1-5; D gene: -; clone size: -; V gene: TRBV27; CDR3 protein: CASSGAGGNQPQHF; CDR3 DNA: TGTGCCAGCAGCGGAGCGGGAGGCAATCAGCCCCAGCATTTT
J gene: TRBJ2-3; D gene: TRBD1; clone size: -; V gene: TRBV6-6; CDR3 protein: CASSYAGTGRTDTQYF; CDR3 DNA: TGTGCCAGCAGTTACGCCGGGACAGGGCGCACAGATACGCAGTATTTT
J gene: TRBJ2-7; D gene: -; clone size: -; V gene: TRBV15; CDR3 protein: CATSKSTVGYEQYF; CDR3 DNA: TGTGCCACCAGCAAATCTACAGTGGGCTACGAGCAGTACTTC
J gene: TRBJ2-7; D gene: -; clone size: -; V gene: TRBV9; CDR3 protein: CASSVGRAGGHEQYF; CDR3 DNA: TGTGCCAGCAGCGTAGGGAGGGCTGGTGGCCACGAGCAGTACTTC
J gene: TRBJ1-4; D gene: TRBD1; clone size: -; V gene: TRBV7-8; CDR3 protein: CASSFRQGREKLFF; CDR3 DNA: TGTGCCAGCAGCTTTAGACAGGGGCGGGAAAAACTGTTTTTT
J gene: TRBJ2-5; D gene: -; clone size: -; V gene: TRBV30; CDR3 protein: CAWDPGQSLRRGQETQYF; CDR3 DNA: TGTGCCTGGGATCCGGGACAGTCCTTAAGGAGGGGCCAAGAGACCCAGTACTTC
J gene: TRBJ2-3; D gene: -; clone size: -; V gene: TRBV4-2; CDR3 protein: CASSQDGHFTDTQYF; CDR3 DNA: TGTGCCAGCAGCCAAGATGGTCACTTCACAGATACGCAGTATTTT
J gene: TRBJ2-7; D gene: TRBD2; clone size: once; V gene: TRBV7-8; CDR3 protein: CASSSRLAGMIPSYEQYF; CDR3 DNA: TGTGCCAGCAGCTCACGACTAGCGGGGATGATACCCTCCTACGAGCAGTACTTC
J gene: TRBJ1-1; D gene: -; clone size: -; V gene: TRBV6-2/TRBV6-3; CDR3 protein: CASSYSLGLNTEAFF; CDR3 DNA: TGTGCCAGCAGTTACTCGTTGGGCTTGAACACTGAAGCTTTCTTT
J gene: TRBJ2-3; D gene: -; clone size: -; V gene: TRBV5-1; CDR3 protein: CASSLQRDTQYF; CDR3 DNA: TGCGCCAGCAGCTTGCAACGGGATACGCAGTATTTT
J gene: TRBJ1-1; D gene: -; clone size: -; V gene: TRBV6-5; CDR3 protein: CANTGPPGTEAFF; CDR3 DNA: TGTGCCAATACGGGCCCCCCGGGCACTGAAGCTTTCTTT
J gene: TRBJ2-1; D gene: TRBD2; clone size: -; V gene: TRBV13; CDR3 protein: CASSLSGSLFYNEQFF; CDR3 DNA: TGTGCCAGCAGCTTAAGCGGGAGTCTTTTCTACAATGAGCAGTTCTTC
J gene: TRBJ2-5; D gene: -; clone size: -; V gene: TRBV27; CDR3 protein: CASSYRSEETQYF; CDR3 DNA: TGTGCCAGCAGTTATCGAAGCGAGGAGACCCAGTACTTC
J gene: TRBJ1-2; D gene: -; clone size: -; V gene: TRBV29-1; CDR3 protein: CSVVRTPSNYGYTF; CDR3 DNA: TGCAGCGTTGTCAGGACACCGAGTAACTATGGCTACACCTTC
J gene: TRBJ1-5; D gene: -; clone size: -; V gene: TRBV7-9; CDR3 protein: CASSLGNGNSNQPQHF; CDR3 DNA: TGTGCCAGCAGCTTAGGAAATGGAAATAGCAATCAGCCCCAGCATTTT
J gene: TRBJ1-1; D gene: -; clone size: -; V gene: TRBV27; CDR3 protein: CASRSNMNTEAFF; CDR3 DNA: TGTGCCAGCAGGAGTAACATGAACACTGAAGCTTTCTTT
J gene: TRBJ2-7; D gene: -; clone size: few; V gene: TRBV27; CDR3 protein: CASSWRGTPENEQYF; CDR3 DNA: TGTGCCAGCAGTTGGAGGGGGACTCCTGAGAACGAGCAGTACTTC